The 7 T cell receptor beta chains reported below all come from one sample, sequenced in a study of blood T cell repertoires in COVID-19. Sequencing used immunoSEQ multiplex PCR; TCRdb keeps in-frame clones, though not all of them. This sample has some 94,000 clones, with 87% found just once. The sequenced material came from peripheral blood. Every receptor here comes from a human donor in a cohort sampled during active COVID-19.

J is TRBJ2-3 and V is TRBV5-1, with D possibly matching TRBD2 (6 bases). The CDR3 consists of 15 residues. V lost 3 bases and J 6 bases, leaving 17 bases between the germline ends. CDR1 and CDR2 from the germline V gene are SGHRS and YFSETQ. This chain's CDR3 is CASSSAPGLLDTQYF. The CDR3 nucleotides are TGCGCCAGCAGCTCCGCACCGGGACTTTTGGATACGCAGTATTTT.

The chain uses TRBV28 and TRBJ1-1; 7 bases are shared with TRBD1. From germline, CDR1 is MDHEN and CDR2 SYDVKM. V shed 6 bases and J 5 bases; nucleotides not matched to a gene: 9. CDR3 length: 14 amino acids. The DNA for the CDR3 is TGTGCCAGCAGCCGACAGGGAGTAGGGACTGAAGCTTTCTTT. It is translated as CASSRQGVGTEAFF.

J is TRBJ2-7 and V is TRBV5-1; tentative D call: TRBD1 (5 bases). This CDR3 region has 13 residues. Per germline, CDR1 SGHRS and CDR2 YFSETQ. The V end lost 0 bases, the J end lost 2 bases, and 6 bases lay between the germline ends. CDR3 protein: CASSLVTAYEQYF. CDR3 DNA: TGCGCCAGCAGCTTGGTGACAGCCTACGAGCAGTACTTC.

The chain links TRBV29-1 to TRBJ2-7; D call uncertain. Trimming removed 4 bases from V and 0 bases from J, with 7 bases in between. Looked up from germline, CDR1 is SQVTM and CDR2 is ANQGSEA. The CDR3 has 12 residues. The CDR3 is CSVATASYEQYF. The DNA of the CDR3 is TGCAGCGTTGCCACTGCCTCCTACGAGCAGTACTTC.

The J gene is TRBJ1-1, the V gene TRBV30; maybe TRBD1 (6 bases). This CDR3 has 12 residues. The germline CDR1 and CDR2 sequences are GTSNPN and SVGIG (reference sequence). Deletions cut 1 base from V and 8 bases from J, with 11 bases between. In DNA, the CDR3 is TGTGCCTGGAGTGGGGGGCCAGGGGAAGCTTTCTTT. It is translated as CAWSGGPGEAFF.

The chain has TRBV14 and TRBJ1-2; D is possibly TRBD1 (5 bases). The V end was cut by 4 bases, the J end by 8 bases, with 17 bases between. In germline, CDR1 is SGHDN, CDR2 FVKESK. The CDR3 runs 14 residues. The CDR3 DNA reads TGTGCCAGCAGCCGGGGGGAGGGGCGCAGAGGCTACACCTTC. Translation: CASSRGEGRRGYTF.

The rearrangement links TRBV18 to TRBJ2-1, with D tentatively TRBD2 (6 bases). V was clipped by 2 bases and J by 9 bases, with 23 bases between them. The CDR3 has 17 residues. Germline lookup yields CDR1 KGHSH and CDR2 LQKENI. The CDR3 region is CASSPISLSGVHGEQFF. The CDR3 nucleotides read TGTGCCAGCTCACCAATCAGTCTTTCGGGGGTACACGGTGAGCAGTTCTTC.